This T cell receptor (beta chain) was identified during a study of blood T cells in healthy people across ages. In this sample, this clonotype turned up many times. Combining a sample-barcoded 5' primer with a J-beta primer mix, a second PCR ran for roughly 7 to 11 cycles. MiXCR was run by TCRdb on the 5' RACE reads, yielding one entry per CDR3 protein. The sample has about 570,000 distinct CDR3 sequences, approximately 30% seen once. What was sequenced was blood. The origin of this receptor is a woman in her 70s in good health.

CDR3 region: CASSLANGEHTQYF. The CDR3 DNA follows: TGTGCCAGCAGCTTAGCGAACGGGGAACATACGCAGTATTTT. The rearrangement joins TRBV7-2 to TRBJ2-3; the D gene is possibly TRBD2 (5 bases). The CDR3 consists of 14 residues. Trimming removed 0 bases from V and 7 bases from J, with 11 bases in between. Germline lookup yields CDR1 SGHTA and CDR2 FQGNSA.